The T cell receptor (beta chain) under discussion was sequenced for a study of blood T cell repertoires in COVID-19. Clones were read by immunoSEQ multiplex PCR, and TCRdb kept only the in-frame ones, dropping some. The table lists over 200,000 clones, 70% to 90% of them singletons. Two negative PCRs, clearance, or symptom resolution were required of recovered Cohort 3 donors. Germline loops: CDR1 WNHNN, CDR2 SYGVQD (reference sequence). CDR3 size: 12 residues. Deletions cut 8 bases from V and 5 bases from J, with 10 bases between. The chain recombines TRBV10-1 with TRBJ1-5; a possible D gene is TRBD1 (5 bases). Sequenced: PBMCs or T cells enriched from blood (not recorded which). The clonotype was recovered from a man younger than 40 who had recovered from COVID-19. The CDR3: CASGDSYQPQHF. The CDR3 nucleotides read TGCGCCAGCGGAGACAGCTATCAGCCCCAGCATTTT.